The rows below give T cell receptor beta chains drawn from one sample of a study of T cells in Graves' hyperthyroidism and ophthalmopathy. TCRdb recomputed calls from the multiplex PCR reads with MiXCR, one row per CDR3 protein. In the table there are about 400,000 distinct CDR3 sequences, roughly 13% of which are singletons. The specimen sequenced was blood. These receptors were obtained from a woman between 18 and 30 years old with Graves' hyperthyroidism. The CDR3 runs from the conserved cysteine through the conserved F or W. The D gene is left open where the match is weak. The size of a clone is reported for some rows only, either as once, few or many, or as a class for expanded clones.

cdr3_length j_call clone_size d_call v_call cdr3_aa cdr3_nt
16 TRBJ1-4 . TRBD1 TRBV6-1 CASTPTSQGRSEKLFF TGTGCCAGCACGCCTACTTCACAGGGGCGGAGTGAAAAACTGTTTTTT
16 TRBJ2-7 many TRBD1 TRBV5-6 CASSFGYGQGGNEQYF TGTGCCAGCAGCTTTGGATACGGACAGGGGGGGAACGAGCAGTACTTC
14 TRBJ1-1 . . TRBV7-9 CASSLSGVGTEAFF TGTGCCAGCAGCTTATCGGGGGTCGGAACTGAAGCTTTCTTT
15 TRBJ2-1 . TRBD2 TRBV28 CASSQWTSGAGEQFF TGTGCCAGCAGCCAGTGGACTAGCGGGGCTGGTGAGCAGTTCTTC
15 TRBJ2-3 many TRBD1 TRBV28 CASHKTGSSTDTQYF TGTGCCAGCCACAAGACAGGGAGCAGCACAGATACGCAGTATTTT
14 TRBJ1-2 . TRBD1 TRBV30 CAWSLLTGLEGYTF TGTGCCTGGAGTCTCCTGACAGGGCTGGAGGGCTACACCTTC
14 TRBJ1-4 . TRBD1 TRBV19 CASSTDRSYEKLFF TGTGCCAGTAGTACGGACAGGAGTTATGAAAAACTGTTTTTT
15 TRBJ2-7 few TRBD2 TRBV19 CASSTIAGGPSEQYF TGTGCCAGTAGTACCATAGCGGGAGGGCCGAGCGAGCAGTACTTC
15 TRBJ2-1 many . TRBV12-3/TRBV12-4 CASTLRQAPYNEQFF TGTGCCAGCACCCTTCGACAGGCCCCCTACAATGAGCAGTTCTTC
16 TRBJ1-3 few . TRBV4-1 CASSQEGRLSGNTIYF TGCGCCAGCAGCCAAGAGGGGCGCCTCTCTGGAAACACCATATATTTT
15 TRBJ2-2 . TRBD1 TRBV7-3 CASSSQGRNTGELFF TGTGCCAGCAGCTCACAGGGGCGGAACACCGGGGAGCTGTTTTTT
14 TRBJ2-7 . . TRBV29-1 CSVLGGDRSYEQYF TGCAGCGTCCTGGGGGGAGACAGGTCCTACGAGCAGTACTTC
14 TRBJ2-7 many TRBD2 TRBV9 CASSEGLGTYEQYF TGTGCCAGCAGTGAAGGACTAGGAACCTACGAGCAGTACTTC
13 TRBJ1-1 . . TRBV11-2 CASGSSLNTEAFF TGTGCCAGCGGCTCCAGCTTAAACACTGAAGCTTTCTTT
14 TRBJ1-1 many TRBD1 TRBV7-9 CASSLEAGGTEAFF TGTGCCAGCAGCTTAGAGGCAGGGGGCACTGAAGCTTTCTTT
15 TRBJ2-1 few TRBD1 TRBV11-3 CASNLGAGGNDEQFF TGTGCCAGCAACTTAGGTGCAGGGGGCAACGATGAGCAGTTCTTC
13 TRBJ2-7 many . TRBV20-1 CSARKASAYEQYF TGCAGTGCTAGGAAAGCGAGTGCCTACGAGCAGTACTTC
17 TRBJ2-6 many . TRBV28 CASNPHMGSPGANVLTF TGTGCCAGCAACCCCCACATGGGCAGCCCTGGGGCCAACGTCCTGACTTTC
15 TRBJ2-5 few . TRBV20-1 CSARDIGRIGETQYF TGCAGTGCTAGAGATATCGGGAGAATAGGAGAGACCCAGTACTTC
13 TRBJ2-1 many TRBD2 TRBV28 CASSLGSGLEQFF TGTGCCAGCAGTTTGGGTAGCGGGCTTGAGCAGTTCTTC
14 TRBJ1-1 many . TRBV5-5 CASSLAGQNTEAFF TGTGCCAGCAGCTTGGCCGGACAGAACACTGAAGCTTTCTTT
14 TRBJ2-4 few . TRBV12-3/TRBV12-4 CASSREKAKNIQYF TGTGCCAGCAGTCGGGAGAAGGCCAAAAACATTCAGTACTTC
14 TRBJ1-1 few . TRBV6-1 CASTSGSLNTEAFF TGTGCCAGCACCTCGGGGAGCCTGAACACTGAAGCTTTCTTT
17 TRBJ2-1 . . TRBV19 CASSLSGFSRAYNEQFF TGTGCCAGTAGCCTAAGCGGGTTCTCCCGGGCCTACAATGAGCAGTTCTTC
13 TRBJ2-7 many . TRBV30 CAWSHGNTYEQYF TGTGCCTGGAGTCATGGTAACACCTACGAGCAGTACTTC
17 TRBJ2-7 many TRBD2 TRBV27 CASSFLPSGALSYEQYF TGTGCCAGCAGTTTTTTACCGAGCGGGGCCCTCTCCTACGAGCAGTACTTC
16 TRBJ1-3 . . TRBV7-3 CASSPSVESSGNTIYF TGTGCCAGCAGCCCCAGTGTAGAGAGCTCTGGAAACACCATATATTTT
18 TRBJ2-7 many TRBD2 TRBV28 CASSLSLVVAGSSYEQYF TGTGCCAGTAGTTTATCACTGGTGGTAGCGGGGTCCTCCTACGAGCAGTACTTC
13 TRBJ2-2 few . TRBV3-1 CASSQVSAGELFF TGTGCCAGCAGCCAGGTTTCTGCCGGGGAGCTGTTTTTT
16 TRBJ2-3 many . TRBV6-1 CASSNIHPEDTDTQYF TGTGCCAGCAGCAACATTCACCCGGAGGACACAGATACGCAGTATTTT
14 TRBJ1-4 few TRBD1 TRBV4-1 CASSRYGQDEKLFF TGCGCCAGCAGCCGATACGGACAGGACGAAAAACTGTTTTTT
12 TRBJ1-1 few . TRBV4-3 CASSQDGQRAFF TGCGCCAGCAGCCAAGATGGGCAGCGGGCTTTCTTT